This TCR beta chain was captured by sequencing in a study of blood T cell repertoires in COVID-19. Study as a whole: The analysed material was cDNA or gDNA that came from T cells, B-cell-depleted T cells, or PBMCs.

Trimming removed 4 bases from V and 4 bases from J; junction bases left unmatched: 5. Germline assignment: CDR1 SEHNR and CDR2 FQNEAQ (reference sequence). The CDR3 is 14 amino acids. The authors' processing: Reference gene primer amplification in the assay estimated nucleated cell counts. Using immunoSEQ multiplex PCR, the repertoire was profiled, and TCRdb retains in-frame clones only, with some absent. Clone size and the V and J calls come from that table; the DNA yielded D and trimming. The sample yields about 190,000 clones, 80% to 85% seen once. The sequence came from a human donor in a cohort sampled during active COVID-19. The sequenced sample was peripheral blood. This chain joins TRBV7-9 and TRBJ2-7; 9 bases map to TRBD2. CDR3 protein: CASSSREGTYEQYF. The CDR3, as DNA: TGTGCCAGCAGCTCGCGGGAGGGCACTTACGAGCAGTACTTC. Full variable domain (missing parts from reference TRBV7-9 and TRBJ2-7): DTGVSQNPRHKITKRGQNVTFRCDPISEHNRLYWYRQTLGQGPEFLTYFQNEAQLEKSRLLSDRFSAERPKGSFSTLEIQRTEQGDSAMYLCASSSREGTYEQYFGPGTRLTVT.